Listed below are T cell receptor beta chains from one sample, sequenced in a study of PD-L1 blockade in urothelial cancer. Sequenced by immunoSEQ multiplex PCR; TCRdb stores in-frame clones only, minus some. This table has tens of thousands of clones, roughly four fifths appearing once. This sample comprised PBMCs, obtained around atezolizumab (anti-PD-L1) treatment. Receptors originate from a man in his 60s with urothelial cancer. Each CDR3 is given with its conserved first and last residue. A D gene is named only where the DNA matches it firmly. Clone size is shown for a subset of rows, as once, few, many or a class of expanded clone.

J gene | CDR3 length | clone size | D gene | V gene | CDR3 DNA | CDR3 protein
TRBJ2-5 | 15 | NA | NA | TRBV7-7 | TGTGCTAGCAGCCCCATTACTGGGAGGTCAGAGACCCAGTACTTC | CASSPITGRSETQYF
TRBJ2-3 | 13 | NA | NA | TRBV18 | TGTGCCAGCTCACGGGAGGCCACAGATACGCAGTATTTT | CASSREATDTQYF
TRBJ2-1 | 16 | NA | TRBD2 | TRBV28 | TGTGCCAGCCGTGAGGGGCAGCGGGGGGGCATGAATGAGCAGTTCTTC | CASREGQRGGMNEQFF
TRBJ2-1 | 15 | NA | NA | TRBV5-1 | TGCGCCAGCAGCTTGATGGAGAGGTCCTACAATGAGCAGTTCTTC | CASSLMERSYNEQFF
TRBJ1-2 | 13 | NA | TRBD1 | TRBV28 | TGTGCCACCGGACAGGGGGCGACGTGGGGCTACACCTTC | CATGQGATWGYTF
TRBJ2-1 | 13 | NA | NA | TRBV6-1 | TGTGCCAGCAGTGTGGTAGTTTACAATGAGCAGTTCTTC | CASSVVVYNEQFF
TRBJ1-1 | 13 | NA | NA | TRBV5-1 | TGCGCCAGCAGGGAGACATGGGAGGCTGAAGCTTTCTTT | CASRETWEAEAFF
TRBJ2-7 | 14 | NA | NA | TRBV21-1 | TGTGCCAGCAGCCTCCGAGGACTAGTTTACGAGCAGTACTTC | CASSLRGLVYEQYF
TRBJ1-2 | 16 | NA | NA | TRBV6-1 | TGTGCCAGCAGTGAAACCTCCAATTTTGAGGTCTATGGCTACACCTTC | CASSETSNFEVYGYTF
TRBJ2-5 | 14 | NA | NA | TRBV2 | TGTGCCAGCAATGGACAGCTCTCCCGAGAGACCCAGTACTTC | CASNGQLSRETQYF
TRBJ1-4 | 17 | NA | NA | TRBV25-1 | TGTGCCAGCAGTGAATTTCACAGTTTTGTAACTAATGAAAAACTGTTTTTT | CASSEFHSFVTNEKLFF
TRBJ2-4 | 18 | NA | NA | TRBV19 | TGTGCCAGTAGTATAGATTTATCAGCGGCTCAAGCCAAAAACATTCAGTACTTC | CASSIDLSAAQAKNIQYF
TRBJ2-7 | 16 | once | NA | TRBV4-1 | TGCGCCAGCAGCCAAGGGGGACTCGCTGCTTTCTACGAGCAGTACTTC | CASSQGGLAAFYEQYF
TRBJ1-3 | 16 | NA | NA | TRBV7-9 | TGTGCCAGCAGCTCGTACAGAGACCTCTCTGGAAACACCATATATTTT | CASSSYRDLSGNTIYF
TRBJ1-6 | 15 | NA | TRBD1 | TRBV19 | TGTGCCAGTAGTAGACAACCGGGACAGGGTTCACCCCTCCACTTT | CASSRQPGQGSPLHF
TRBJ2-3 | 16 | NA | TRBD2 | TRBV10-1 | TGCGCCAGCAGTGAGTCTGGGAGCGGGGGGGCAGATACGCAGTATTTT | CASSESGSGGADTQYF
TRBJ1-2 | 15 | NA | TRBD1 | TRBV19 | TGTGCCAGTAGTTCCCGGGACAGGCGAATCTATGGCTACACCTTC | CASSSRDRRIYGYTF
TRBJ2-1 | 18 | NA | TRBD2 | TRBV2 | TGTGCCAGCATTGATCTGGGACGGGGACTAGCCCCCCACAATGAGCAGTTCTTC | CASIDLGRGLAPHNEQFF
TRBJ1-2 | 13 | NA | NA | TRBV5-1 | TGCGCCAGCAGCCCCCCCGCAGGGTATGGCTACACCTTC | CASSPPAGYGYTF
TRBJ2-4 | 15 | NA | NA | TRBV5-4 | TGTGCCAGCAGCCAAGACAGGTCAACCCAAAACATTCAGTACTTC | CASSQDRSTQNIQYF
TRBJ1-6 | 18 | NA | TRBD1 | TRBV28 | TGTGCCAGCAGTCGCTCCGGGACAGGGAGCTCCTATAATTCACCCCTCCACTTT | CASSRSGTGSSYNSPLHF
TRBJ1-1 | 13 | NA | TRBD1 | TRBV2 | TGTGCCAGCAGTAGGGGGCGCGGGACTGAAGCTTTCTTT | CASSRGRGTEAFF
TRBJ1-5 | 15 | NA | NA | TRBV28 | TGTGCCAGCAGTCAGGCGGGGGTGAGCAATCAGCCCCAGCATTTT | CASSQAGVSNQPQHF
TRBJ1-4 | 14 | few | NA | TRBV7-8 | TGTGCCAGCAGCTTAGCGGAACAGGGAAAAAAACTGTTTTTT | CASSLAEQGKKLFF
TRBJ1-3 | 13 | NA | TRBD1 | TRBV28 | TGTGCCACCTCCCAGGGGGCTGGAAACACCATATATTTT | CATSQGAGNTIYF
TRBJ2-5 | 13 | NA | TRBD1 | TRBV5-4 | TGTGCCAGCAGCGTGGGACAGCAAGAGACCCAGTACTTC | CASSVGQQETQYF
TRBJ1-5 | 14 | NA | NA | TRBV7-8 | TGTGCCAGCAGCTTAGGGGGCCGCAATCAGCCCCAGCATTTT | CASSLGGRNQPQHF
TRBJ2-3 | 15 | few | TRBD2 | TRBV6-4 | TGTGCCAGCAGTGAAACTAGCGGGGGCACAGATACGCAGTATTTT | CASSETSGGTDTQYF
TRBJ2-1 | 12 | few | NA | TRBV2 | TGTGCCAGCAGGAGAATTAGCAATGAGCAGTTCTTC | CASRRISNEQFF
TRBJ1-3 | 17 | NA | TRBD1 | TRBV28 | TGTGCCAGCAGTTTCTCATGGGGAGAGGGGGCCGGAAACACCATATATTTT | CASSFSWGEGAGNTIYF
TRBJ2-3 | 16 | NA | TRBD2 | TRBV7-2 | TGTGCCAGTAGCCCCCGGACTAGCGGGGGCACAGATACGCAGTATTTT | CASSPRTSGGTDTQYF
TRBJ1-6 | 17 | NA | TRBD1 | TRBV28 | TGTGCCAGCAGTACGGAGGTAGGGGGCGCGAAGAATTCACCCCTCCACTTT | CASSTEVGGAKNSPLHF
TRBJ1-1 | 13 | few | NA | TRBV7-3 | TGTGCCAGCAGCTTATCGAGGGATACTGAAGCTTTCTTT | CASSLSRDTEAFF
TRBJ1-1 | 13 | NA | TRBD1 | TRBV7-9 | TGTGCCAGCAGCTTGGAAAACCAGGGGGGAGCTTTCTTT | CASSLENQGGAFF
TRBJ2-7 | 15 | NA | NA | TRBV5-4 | TGTGCCAGCAGCTCGAAACAGGTCGGCCGGGACGAGCAGTACTTC | CASSSKQVGRDEQYF
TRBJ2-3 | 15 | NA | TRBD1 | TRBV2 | TGTGCCAGCAGTGAATACGGGACAGGGTCAGATACGCAGTATTTT | CASSEYGTGSDTQYF
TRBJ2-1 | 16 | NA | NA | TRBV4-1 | TGCGCCAGCAGCCCTTTAGAAATGGGGACACAGTATGAGCAGTTCTTC | CASSPLEMGTQYEQFF
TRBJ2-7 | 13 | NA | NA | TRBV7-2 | TGTGCCAGCAGCTTAGCCCCCCGTTACGAGCAGTACTTC | CASSLAPRYEQYF
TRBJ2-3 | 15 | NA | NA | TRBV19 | TGTGCCAGTAGTTACGACAGCCATACCACAGATACGCAGTATTTT | CASSYDSHTTDTQYF
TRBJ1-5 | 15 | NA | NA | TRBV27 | TGTGCCAGCAGCCTAACAGGGAAAATGGATCAGCCCCAGCATTTT | CASSLTGKMDQPQHF
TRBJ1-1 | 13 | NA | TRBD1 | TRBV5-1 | TGCGCCAGCAGCTTGGGCAGACAGGGGGAAGCTTTCTTT | CASSLGRQGEAFF
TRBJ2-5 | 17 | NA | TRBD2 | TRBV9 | TGTGCCAGCAGCCCCGGGTTTAGCGGGGGCCCGGGGGAGACCCAGTACTTC | CASSPGFSGGPGETQYF